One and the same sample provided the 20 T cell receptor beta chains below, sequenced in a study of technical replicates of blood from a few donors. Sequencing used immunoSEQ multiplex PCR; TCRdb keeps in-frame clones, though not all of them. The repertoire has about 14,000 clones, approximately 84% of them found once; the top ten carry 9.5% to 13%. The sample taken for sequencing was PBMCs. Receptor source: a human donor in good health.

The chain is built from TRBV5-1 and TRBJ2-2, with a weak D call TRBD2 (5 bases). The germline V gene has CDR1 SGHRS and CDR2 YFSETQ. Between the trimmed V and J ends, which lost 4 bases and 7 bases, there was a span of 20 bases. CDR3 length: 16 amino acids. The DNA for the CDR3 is TGCGCCAGCAGCCTCGTTACGGGAAACGTGGGCGGGGAGCTGTTTTTT. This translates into CASSLVTGNVGGELFF.

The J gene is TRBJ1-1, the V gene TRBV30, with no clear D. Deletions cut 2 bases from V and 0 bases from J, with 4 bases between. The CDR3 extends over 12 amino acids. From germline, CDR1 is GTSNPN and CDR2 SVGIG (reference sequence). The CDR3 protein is CAWSRVNTEAFF. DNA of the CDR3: TGTGCCTGGAGTCGGGTGAACACTGAAGCTTTCTTT. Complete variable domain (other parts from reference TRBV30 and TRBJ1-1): SQTIHQWPATLVQPVGSPLSLECTVEGTSNPNLYWYRQAAGRGLQLLFYSVGIGQISSEVPQNLSASRPQDRQFILSSKKLLLSDSGFYLCAWSRVNTEAFFGQGTRLTVV.

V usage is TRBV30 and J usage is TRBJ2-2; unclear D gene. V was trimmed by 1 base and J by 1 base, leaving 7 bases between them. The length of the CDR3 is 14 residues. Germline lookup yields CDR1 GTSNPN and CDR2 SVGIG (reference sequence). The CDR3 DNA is TGTGCCTGGAGTGGGCGGTGGAACACCGGGGAGCTGTTTTTT. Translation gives CAWSGRWNTGELFF.

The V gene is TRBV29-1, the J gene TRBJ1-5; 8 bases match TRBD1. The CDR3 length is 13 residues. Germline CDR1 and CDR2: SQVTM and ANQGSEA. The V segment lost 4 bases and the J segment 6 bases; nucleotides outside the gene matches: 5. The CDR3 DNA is TGCAGCGTTGGCGAGACAGGGGTTCAGCCCCAGCATTTT. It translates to CSVGETGVQPQHF.

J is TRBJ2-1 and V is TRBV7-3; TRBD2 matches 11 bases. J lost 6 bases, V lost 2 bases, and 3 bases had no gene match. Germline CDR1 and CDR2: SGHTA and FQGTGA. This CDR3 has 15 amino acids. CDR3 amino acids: CASSLLAGGRNEQFF. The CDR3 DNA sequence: TGTGCCAGCAGCTTACTAGCGGGAGGTCGCAATGAGCAGTTCTTC.

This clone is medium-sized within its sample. CDR3 amino acids: CASRQAPNTEAFF. CDR3 nucleotides: TGCGCCAGCAGACAGGCCCCGAACACTGAAGCTTTCTTT. The V gene is TRBV10-2, the J gene TRBJ1-1, with D possibly matching TRBD1 (5 bases). V lost 6 bases to trimming and J lost 1 base, with 9 bases between them. The CDR3 sequence is 13 residues long. Germline CDR1 reads WSHSY; CDR2 reads SAAADI.

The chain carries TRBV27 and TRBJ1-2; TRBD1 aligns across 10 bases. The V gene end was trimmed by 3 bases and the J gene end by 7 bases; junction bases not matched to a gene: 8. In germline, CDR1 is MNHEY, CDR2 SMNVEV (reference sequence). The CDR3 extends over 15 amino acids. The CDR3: CASSFQTGGTAGYTF. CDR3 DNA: TGTGCCAGCAGTTTTCAGACAGGGGGCACGGCTGGCTACACCTTC.

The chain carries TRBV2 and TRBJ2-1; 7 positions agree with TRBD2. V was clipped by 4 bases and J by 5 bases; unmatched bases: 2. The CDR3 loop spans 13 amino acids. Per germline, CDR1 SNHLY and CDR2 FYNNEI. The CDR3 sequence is CASSGLADNEQFF. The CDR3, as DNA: TGTGCCAGCAGTGGGCTAGCGGACAATGAGCAGTTCTTC. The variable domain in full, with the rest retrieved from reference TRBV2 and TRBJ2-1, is EPEVTQTPSHQVTQMGQEVILRCVPISNHLYFYWYRQILGQKVEFLVSFYNNEISEKSEIFDDQFSVERPDGSNFTLKIRSTKLEDSAMYFCASSGLADNEQFFGPGTRLTVL.

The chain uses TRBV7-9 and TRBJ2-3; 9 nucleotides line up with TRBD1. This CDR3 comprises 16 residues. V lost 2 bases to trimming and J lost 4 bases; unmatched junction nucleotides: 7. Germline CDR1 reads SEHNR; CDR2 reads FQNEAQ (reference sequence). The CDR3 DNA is TGTGCCAGCAGCTTAAGGGGGGACAGGGAATCAGATACGCAGTATTTT. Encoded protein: CASSLRGDRESDTQYF.

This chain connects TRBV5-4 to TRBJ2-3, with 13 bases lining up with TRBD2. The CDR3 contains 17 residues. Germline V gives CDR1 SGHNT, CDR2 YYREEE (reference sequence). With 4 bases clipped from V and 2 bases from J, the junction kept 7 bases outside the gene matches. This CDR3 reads CASSTRLAGGPTDTQYF. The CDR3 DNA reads TGTGCCAGCAGCACACGACTAGCGGGAGGACCCACAGATACGCAGTATTTT.

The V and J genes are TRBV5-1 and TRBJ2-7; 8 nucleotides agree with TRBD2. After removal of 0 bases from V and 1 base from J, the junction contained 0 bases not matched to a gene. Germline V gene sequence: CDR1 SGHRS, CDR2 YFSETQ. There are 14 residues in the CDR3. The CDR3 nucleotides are TGCGCCAGCAGCTTGGGACTAGCGTCCTACGAGCAGTACTTC. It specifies CASSLGLASYEQYF.

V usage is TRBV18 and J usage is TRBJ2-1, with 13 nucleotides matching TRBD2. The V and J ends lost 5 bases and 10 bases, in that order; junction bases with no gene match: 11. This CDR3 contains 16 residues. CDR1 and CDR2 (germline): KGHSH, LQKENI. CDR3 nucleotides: TGTGCCAGCTCATTGCCCGGGACTAGCGGGAATGGCGAGCAGTTCTTC. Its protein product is CASSLPGTSGNGEQFF.

In nucleotides, the CDR3 is TGTGCCAGCTCACCACCGCAGGGAGGTAGCAATCAGCCCCAGCATTTT. This sequence encodes CASSPPQGGSNQPQHF. The chain recombines TRBV18 with TRBJ1-5; tentatively, D is TRBD1 (5 bases). Per the germline V gene, CDR1 is KGHSH and CDR2 is LQKENI. Trimming pared 0 bases from V and 0 bases from J, leaving 9 bases between. The CDR3 loop spans 16 amino acids.

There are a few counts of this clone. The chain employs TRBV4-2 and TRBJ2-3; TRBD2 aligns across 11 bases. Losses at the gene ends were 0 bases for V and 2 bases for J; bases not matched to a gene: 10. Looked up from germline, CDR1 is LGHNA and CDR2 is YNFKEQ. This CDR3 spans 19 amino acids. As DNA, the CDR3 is TGTGCCAGCAGCCAAGACTGGACACCGGGACTAGCGGCCACAGATACGCAGTATTTT. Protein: CASSQDWTPGLAATDTQYF.

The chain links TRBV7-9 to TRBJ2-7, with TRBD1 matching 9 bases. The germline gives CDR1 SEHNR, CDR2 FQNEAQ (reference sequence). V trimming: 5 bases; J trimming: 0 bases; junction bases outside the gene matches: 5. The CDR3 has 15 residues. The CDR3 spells CASSRTGQGSYEQYF. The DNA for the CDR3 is TGTGCCAGCAGCCGGACGGGACAGGGCTCCTACGAGCAGTACTTC.

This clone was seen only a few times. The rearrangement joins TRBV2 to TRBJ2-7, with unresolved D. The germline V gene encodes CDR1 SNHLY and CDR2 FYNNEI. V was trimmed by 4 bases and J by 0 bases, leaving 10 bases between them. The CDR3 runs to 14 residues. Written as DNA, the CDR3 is TGTGCCAGCAGTGGAGGCAGAGTCTCCTACGAGCAGTACTTC. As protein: CASSGGRVSYEQYF.

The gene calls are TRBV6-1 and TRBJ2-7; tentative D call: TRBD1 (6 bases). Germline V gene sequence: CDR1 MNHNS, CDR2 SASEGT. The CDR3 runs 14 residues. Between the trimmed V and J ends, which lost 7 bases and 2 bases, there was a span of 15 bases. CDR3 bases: TGTGCCAGCATTTCCGGGACAACTACCTACGAGCAGTACTTC. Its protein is CASISGTTTYEQYF.

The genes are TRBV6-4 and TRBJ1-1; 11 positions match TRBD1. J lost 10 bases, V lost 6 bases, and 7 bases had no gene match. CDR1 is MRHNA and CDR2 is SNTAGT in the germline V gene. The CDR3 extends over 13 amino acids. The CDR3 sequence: CASRPGQGEGAFF. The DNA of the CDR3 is TGTGCCAGCAGACCGGGACAGGGGGAGGGAGCTTTCTTT.

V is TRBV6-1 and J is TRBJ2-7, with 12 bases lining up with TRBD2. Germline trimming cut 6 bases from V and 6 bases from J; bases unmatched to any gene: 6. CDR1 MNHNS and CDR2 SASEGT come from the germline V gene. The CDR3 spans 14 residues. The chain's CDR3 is CASSVLAGGSEQYF. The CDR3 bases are TGTGCCAGCAGCGTACTAGCGGGAGGATCCGAGCAGTACTTC.

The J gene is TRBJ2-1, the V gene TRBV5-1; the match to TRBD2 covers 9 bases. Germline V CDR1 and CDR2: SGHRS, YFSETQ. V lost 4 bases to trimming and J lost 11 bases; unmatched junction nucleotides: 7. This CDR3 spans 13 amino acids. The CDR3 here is CASSPLTSGKQFF. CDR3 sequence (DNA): TGCGCCAGCAGCCCCCTGACTAGCGGTAAGCAGTTCTTC.